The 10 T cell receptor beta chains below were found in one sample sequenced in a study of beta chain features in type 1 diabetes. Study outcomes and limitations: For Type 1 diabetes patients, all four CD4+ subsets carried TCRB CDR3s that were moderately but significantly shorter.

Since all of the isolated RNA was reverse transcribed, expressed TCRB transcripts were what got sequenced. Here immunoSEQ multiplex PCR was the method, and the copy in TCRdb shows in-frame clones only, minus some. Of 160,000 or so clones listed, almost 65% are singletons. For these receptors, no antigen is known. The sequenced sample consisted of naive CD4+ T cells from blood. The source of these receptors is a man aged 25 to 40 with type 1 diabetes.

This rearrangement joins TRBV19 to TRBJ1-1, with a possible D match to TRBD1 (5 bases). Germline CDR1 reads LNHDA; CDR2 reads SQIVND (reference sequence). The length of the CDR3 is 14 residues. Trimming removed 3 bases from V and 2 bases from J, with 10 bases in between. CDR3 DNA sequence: TGTGCCAGTAGTATTCAGGGAGTAAACACTGAAGCTTTCTTT. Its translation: CASSIQGVNTEAFF. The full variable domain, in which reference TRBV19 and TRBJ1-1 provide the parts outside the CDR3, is DGGITQSPKYLFRKEGQNVTLSCEQNLNHDAMYWYRQDPGQGLRLIYYSQIVNDFQKGDIAEGYSVSREKKESFPLTVTSAQKNPTAFYLCASSIQGVNTEAFFGQGTRLTVV.

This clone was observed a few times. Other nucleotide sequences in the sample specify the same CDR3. The CDR3, as DNA: TGTGCCAGCTCACCGGGACAGCAAGAGACCCAGTACTTC. This codes for CASSPGQQETQYF. The chain uses TRBV18 and TRBJ2-5, with 7 bases that match TRBD1. Germline lookup yields CDR1 KGHSH and CDR2 LQKENI. The V and J ends lost 3 bases and 2 bases, in that order; junction bases with no gene match: 0. The length of the CDR3 is 13 residues.

In DNA, the CDR3 is TGTGCCAGCAGCTTAGGCAGACCCAGCTCCTACAATGAGCAGTTCTTC. This codes for CASSLGRPSSYNEQFF. The chain joins TRBV7-2 to TRBJ2-1; D remains unclear. Germline V lookup: CDR1 SGHTA, CDR2 FQGNSA. CDR3 size: 16 residues. Trimming took 1 base from V and 0 from J, leaving 10 bases between them.

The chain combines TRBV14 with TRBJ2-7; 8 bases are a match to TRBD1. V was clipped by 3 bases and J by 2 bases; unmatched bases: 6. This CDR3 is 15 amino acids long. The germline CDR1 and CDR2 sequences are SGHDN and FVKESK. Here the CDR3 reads CASSQGNRGTYEQYF. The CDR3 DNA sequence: TGTGCCAGCAGCCAGGGAAACAGGGGGACCTACGAGCAGTACTTC.

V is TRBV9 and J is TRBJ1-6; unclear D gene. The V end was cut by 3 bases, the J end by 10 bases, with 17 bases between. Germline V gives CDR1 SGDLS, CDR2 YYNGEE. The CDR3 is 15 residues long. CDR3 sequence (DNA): TGTGCCAGCAGCGGAGGAGAGAGATATAGATCACCCCTCCACTTT. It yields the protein CASSGGERYRSPLHF.

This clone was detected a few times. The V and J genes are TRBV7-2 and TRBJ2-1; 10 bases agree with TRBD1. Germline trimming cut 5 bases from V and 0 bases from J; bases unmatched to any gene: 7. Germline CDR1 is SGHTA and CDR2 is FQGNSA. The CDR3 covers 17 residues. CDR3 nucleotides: TGTGCCAGCAGCCAGGACAGGGGGAGCGGCTCCTACAATGAGCAGTTCTTC. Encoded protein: CASSQDRGSGSYNEQFF.

The CDR3 region is CASSIIAEETQYF. The CDR3 DNA follows: TGTGCCAGTAGTATAATAGCGGAGGAGACCCAGTACTTC. The chain recombines TRBV19 with TRBJ2-5; possible D gene TRBD2, 6 bases. The CDR3 extends over 13 amino acids. Per germline, CDR1 LNHDA and CDR2 SQIVND (reference sequence). Trimming stripped 2 bases from V and 5 bases from J, with 9 bases between.

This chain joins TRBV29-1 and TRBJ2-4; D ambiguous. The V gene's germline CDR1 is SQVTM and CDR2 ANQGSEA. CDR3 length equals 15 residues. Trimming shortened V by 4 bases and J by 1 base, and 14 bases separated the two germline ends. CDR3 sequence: CSVGEKGLAKNIQYF. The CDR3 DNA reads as TGCAGCGTTGGAGAAAAGGGTTTGGCCAAAAACATTCAGTACTTC. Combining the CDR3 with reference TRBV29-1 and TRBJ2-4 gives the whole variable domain SAVISQKPSRDICQRGTSLTIQCQVDSQVTMMFWYRQQPGQSLTLIATANQGSEATYESGFVIDKFPISRPNLTFSTLTVSNMSPEDSSIYLCSVGEKGLAKNIQYFGAGTRLSVL.

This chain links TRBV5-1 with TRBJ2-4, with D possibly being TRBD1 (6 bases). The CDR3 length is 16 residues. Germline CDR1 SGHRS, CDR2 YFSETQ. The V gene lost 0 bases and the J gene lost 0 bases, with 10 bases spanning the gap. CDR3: CASSLEGHLAKNIQYF. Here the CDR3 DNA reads TGCGCCAGCAGCTTGGAGGGACACTTAGCCAAAAACATTCAGTACTTC.

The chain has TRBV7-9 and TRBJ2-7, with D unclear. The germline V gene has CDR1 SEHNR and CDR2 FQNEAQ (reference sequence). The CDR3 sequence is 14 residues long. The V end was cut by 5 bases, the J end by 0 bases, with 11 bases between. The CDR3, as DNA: TGTGCCAGCAGCCTGACATCCCTCTCCTACGAGCAGTACTTC. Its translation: CASSLTSLSYEQYF.